The clone carrying this T cell receptor beta chain has ten or more counts. TCR beta CDR3 region amplification was performed from RNA transcripts. Using the HTBI primer set, a first-round RT-PCR was run on the TCR CDR3. TCRdb re-analysed the multiplex PCR reads in MiXCR, keeping a single row per CDR3 protein. Found here are around 300,000 distinct CDR3 sequences, approximately 12% of them singletons; the top ten hold approximately 7.8%. V shed 5 bases and J 5 bases; nucleotides not matched to a gene: 5. The CDR3 has 13 residues. From germline, CDR1 is MDHEN and CDR2 SYDVKM. It was uncontrolled infection, other autoimmune disease, pregnancy or lactation that excluded patients. This entry comes from a study of T cells in Graves' hyperthyroidism and ophthalmopathy.

The clonotype comes from a woman aged 25-40 years with Graves' hyperthyroidism that later progressed to Graves' ophthalmopathy. The specimen sequenced was blood. V usage is TRBV28 and J usage is TRBJ2-7; 8 bases match TRBD1. The CDR3 DNA is TGTGCCAGCAGTCCCGGACAGGGCAACGAGCAGTACTTC. It specifies CASSPGQGNEQYF.